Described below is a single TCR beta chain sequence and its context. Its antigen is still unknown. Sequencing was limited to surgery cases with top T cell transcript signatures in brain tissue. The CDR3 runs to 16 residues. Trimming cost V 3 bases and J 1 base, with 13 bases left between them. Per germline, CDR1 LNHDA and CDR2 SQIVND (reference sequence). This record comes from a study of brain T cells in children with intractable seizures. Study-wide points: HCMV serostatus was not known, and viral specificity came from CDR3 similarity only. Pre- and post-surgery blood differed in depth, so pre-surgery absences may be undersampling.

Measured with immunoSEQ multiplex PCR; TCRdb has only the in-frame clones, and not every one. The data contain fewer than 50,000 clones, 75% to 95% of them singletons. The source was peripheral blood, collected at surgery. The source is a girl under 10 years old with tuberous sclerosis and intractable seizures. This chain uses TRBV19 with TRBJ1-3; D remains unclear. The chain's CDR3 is CASSIEGSFSGNTIYF. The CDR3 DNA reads TGTGCCAGTAGTATTGAGGGCAGCTTTTCTGGAAACACCATATATTTT.